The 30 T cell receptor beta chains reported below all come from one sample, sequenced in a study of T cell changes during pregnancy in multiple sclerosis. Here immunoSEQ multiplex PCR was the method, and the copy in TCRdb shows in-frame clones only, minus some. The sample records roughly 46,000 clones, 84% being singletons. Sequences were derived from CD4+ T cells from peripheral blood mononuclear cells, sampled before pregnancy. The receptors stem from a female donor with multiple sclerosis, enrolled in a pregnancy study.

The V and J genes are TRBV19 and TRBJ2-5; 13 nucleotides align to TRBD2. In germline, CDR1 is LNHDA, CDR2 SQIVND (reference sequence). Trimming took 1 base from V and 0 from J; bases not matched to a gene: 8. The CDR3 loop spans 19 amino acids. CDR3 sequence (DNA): TGTGCCAGTAGTATAGGGCTTTGGGGGACTAGCGGGGACCAAGAGACCCAGTACTTC. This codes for CASSIGLWGTSGDQETQYF. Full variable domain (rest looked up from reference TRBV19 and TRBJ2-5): DGGITQSPKYLFRKEGQNVTLSCEQNLNHDAMYWYRQDPGQGLRLIYYSQIVNDFQKGDIAEGYSVSREKKESFPLTVTSAQKNPTAFYLCASSIGLWGTSGDQETQYFGPGTRLLVL.

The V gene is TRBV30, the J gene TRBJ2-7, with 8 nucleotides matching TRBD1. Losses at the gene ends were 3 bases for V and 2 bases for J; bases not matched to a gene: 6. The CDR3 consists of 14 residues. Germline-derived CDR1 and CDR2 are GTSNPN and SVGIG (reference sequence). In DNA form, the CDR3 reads TGTGCCTGGAGGAAAGGACAGGGAGCCTACGAGCAGTACTTC. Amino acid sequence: CAWRKGQGAYEQYF. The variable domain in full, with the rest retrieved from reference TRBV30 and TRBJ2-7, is SQTIHQWPATLVQPVGSPLSLECTVEGTSNPNLYWYRQAAGRGLQLLFYSVGIGQISSEVPQNLSASRPQDRQFILSSKKLLLSDSGFYLCAWRKGQGAYEQYFGPGTRLTVT.

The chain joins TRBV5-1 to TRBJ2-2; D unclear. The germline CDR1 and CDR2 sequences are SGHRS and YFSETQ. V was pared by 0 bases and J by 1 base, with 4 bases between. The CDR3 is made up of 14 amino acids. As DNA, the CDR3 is TGCGCCAGCAGCTTGGGTCAGAACACCGGGGAGCTGTTTTTT. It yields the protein CASSLGQNTGELFF.

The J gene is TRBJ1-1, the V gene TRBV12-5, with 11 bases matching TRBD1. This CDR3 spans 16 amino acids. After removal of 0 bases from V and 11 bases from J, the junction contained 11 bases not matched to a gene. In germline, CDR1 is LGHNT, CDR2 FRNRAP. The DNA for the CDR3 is TGTGCTAGTGGTTTGGTACTAGGGACAGGGGGGCAGTACGCTTTCTTT. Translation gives CASGLVLGTGGQYAFF.

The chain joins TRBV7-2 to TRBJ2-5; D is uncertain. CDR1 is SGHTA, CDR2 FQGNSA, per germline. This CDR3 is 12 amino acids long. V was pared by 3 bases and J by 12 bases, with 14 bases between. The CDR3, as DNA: TGTGCCAGCAGCTTCGAGCCTACCCCTAAGTACTTC. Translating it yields CASSFEPTPKYF.

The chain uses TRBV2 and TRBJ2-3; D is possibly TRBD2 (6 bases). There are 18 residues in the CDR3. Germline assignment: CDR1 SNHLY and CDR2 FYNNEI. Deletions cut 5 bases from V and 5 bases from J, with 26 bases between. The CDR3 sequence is CASSQFYSSGSPKDTQYF. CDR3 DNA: TGTGCCAGCAGTCAATTTTACTCCTCCGGGAGCCCGAAAGATACGCAGTATTTT.

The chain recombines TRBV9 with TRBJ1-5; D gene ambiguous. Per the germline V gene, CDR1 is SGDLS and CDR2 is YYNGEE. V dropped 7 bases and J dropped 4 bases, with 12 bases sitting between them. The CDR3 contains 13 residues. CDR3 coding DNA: TGTGCCAGCTCCGGGGTTACTAATCAGCCCCAGCATTTT. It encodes CASSGVTNQPQHF.

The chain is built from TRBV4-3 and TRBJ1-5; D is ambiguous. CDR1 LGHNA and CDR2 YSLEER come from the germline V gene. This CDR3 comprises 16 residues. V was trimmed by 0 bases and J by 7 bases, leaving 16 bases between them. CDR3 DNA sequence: TGCGCCAGCAGCCAAGATGGAGGAGGAGGAGGACAGCCCCAGCATTTT. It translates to CASSQDGGGGGQPQHF.

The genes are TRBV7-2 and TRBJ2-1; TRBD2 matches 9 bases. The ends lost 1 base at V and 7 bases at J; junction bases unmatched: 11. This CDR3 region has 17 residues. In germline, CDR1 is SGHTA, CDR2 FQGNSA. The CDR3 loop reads CASSLVPSGVWMNEQFF. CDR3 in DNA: TGTGCCAGCAGCTTAGTACCTAGCGGGGTTTGGATGAATGAGCAGTTCTTC.

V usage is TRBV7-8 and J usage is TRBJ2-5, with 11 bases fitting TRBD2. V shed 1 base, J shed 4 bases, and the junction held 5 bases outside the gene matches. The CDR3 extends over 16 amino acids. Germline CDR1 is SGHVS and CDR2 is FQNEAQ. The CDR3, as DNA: TGTGCCAGCAGCTTAGGACCTAGCGGGGGGTTAGAGACCCAGTACTTC. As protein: CASSLGPSGGLETQYF. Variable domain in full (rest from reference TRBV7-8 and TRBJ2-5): GAGVSQSPRYKVAKRGQDVALRCDPISGHVSLFWYQQALGQGPEFLTYFQNEAQLDKSGLPSDRFFAERPEGSVSTLKIQRTQQEDSAVYLCASSLGPSGGLETQYFGPGTRLLVL.

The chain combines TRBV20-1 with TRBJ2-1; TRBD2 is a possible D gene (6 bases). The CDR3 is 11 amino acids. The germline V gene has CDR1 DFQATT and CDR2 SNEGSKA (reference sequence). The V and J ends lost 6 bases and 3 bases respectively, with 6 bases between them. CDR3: CSARGYNEQFF. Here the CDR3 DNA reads TGCAGTGCGCGGGGCTACAATGAGCAGTTCTTC.

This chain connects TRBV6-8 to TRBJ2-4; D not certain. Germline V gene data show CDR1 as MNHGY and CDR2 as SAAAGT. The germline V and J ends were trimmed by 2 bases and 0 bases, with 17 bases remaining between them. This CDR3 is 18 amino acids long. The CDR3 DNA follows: TGTGCCAGCAGTTACCCGAAAGGAGAGGTAATAGCCAAAAACATTCAGTACTTC. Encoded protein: CASSYPKGEVIAKNIQYF.

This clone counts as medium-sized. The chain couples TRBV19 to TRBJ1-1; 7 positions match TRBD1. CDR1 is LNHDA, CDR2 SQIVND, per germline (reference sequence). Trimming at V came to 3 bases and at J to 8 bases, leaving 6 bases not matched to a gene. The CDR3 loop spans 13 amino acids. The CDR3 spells CASSIPPGGEAFF. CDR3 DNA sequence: TGTGCCAGTAGTATTCCCCCAGGGGGGGAAGCTTTCTTT.

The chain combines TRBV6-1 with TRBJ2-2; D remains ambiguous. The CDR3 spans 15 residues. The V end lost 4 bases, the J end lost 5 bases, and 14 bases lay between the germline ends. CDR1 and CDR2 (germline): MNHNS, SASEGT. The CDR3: CASSAASIRTGELFF. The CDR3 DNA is TGTGCCAGCAGTGCAGCCTCTATTCGGACCGGGGAGCTGTTTTTT.

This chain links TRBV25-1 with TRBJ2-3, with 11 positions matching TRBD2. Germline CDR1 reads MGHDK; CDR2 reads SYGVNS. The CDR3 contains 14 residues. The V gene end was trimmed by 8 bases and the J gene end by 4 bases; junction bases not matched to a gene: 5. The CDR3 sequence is CASSSGGKADTQYF. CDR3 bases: TGTGCCAGCTCTAGCGGGGGGAAGGCAGATACGCAGTATTTT.

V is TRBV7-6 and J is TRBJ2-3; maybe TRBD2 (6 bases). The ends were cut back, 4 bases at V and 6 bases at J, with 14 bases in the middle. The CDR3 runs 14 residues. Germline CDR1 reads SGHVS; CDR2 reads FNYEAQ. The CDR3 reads CASSYGLSGDTQYF. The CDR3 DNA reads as TGTGCCAGCAGCTATGGACTAAGCGGGGATACGCAGTATTTT. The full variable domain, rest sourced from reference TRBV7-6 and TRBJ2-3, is GAGVSQSPRYKVTKRGQDVALRCDPISGHVSLYWYRQALGQGPEFLTYFNYEAQQDKSGLPNDRFSAERPEGSISTLTIQRTEQRDSAMYRCASSYGLSGDTQYFGPGTRLTVL.

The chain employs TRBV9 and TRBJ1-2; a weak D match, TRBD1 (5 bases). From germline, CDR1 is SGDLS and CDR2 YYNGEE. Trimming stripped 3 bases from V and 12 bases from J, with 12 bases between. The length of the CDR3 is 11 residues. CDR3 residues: CASSAGLFHTF. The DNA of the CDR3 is TGTGCCAGCAGCGCGGGACTTTTCCACACCTTC.

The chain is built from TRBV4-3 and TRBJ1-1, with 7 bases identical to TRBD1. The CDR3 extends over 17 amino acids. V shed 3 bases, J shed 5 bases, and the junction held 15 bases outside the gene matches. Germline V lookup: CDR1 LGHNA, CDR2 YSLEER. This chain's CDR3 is CASSHEIGGGARTEAFF. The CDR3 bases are TGCGCCAGCAGCCATGAAATAGGAGGGGGCGCGAGGACTGAAGCTTTCTTT.

This CDR3 is CASSYGTGNYGYTF. CDR3 DNA: TGTGCCAGCAGTTACGGGACAGGGAACTATGGCTACACCTTC. The chain links TRBV6-5 to TRBJ1-2; 9 bases are shared with TRBD1. V dropped 2 bases and J dropped 2; count of bases not matched to a gene: 0. CDR3 length equals 14 residues. The germline V gene has CDR1 MNHEY and CDR2 SVGAGI.

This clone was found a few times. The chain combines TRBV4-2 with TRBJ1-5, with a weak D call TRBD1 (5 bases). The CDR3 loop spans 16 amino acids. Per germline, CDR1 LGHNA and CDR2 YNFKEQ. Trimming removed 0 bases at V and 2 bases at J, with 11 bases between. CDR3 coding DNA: TGTGCCAGCAGCCAAGATCCGGGGGGAGGCAATCAGCCCCAGCATTTT. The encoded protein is CASSQDPGGGNQPQHF.

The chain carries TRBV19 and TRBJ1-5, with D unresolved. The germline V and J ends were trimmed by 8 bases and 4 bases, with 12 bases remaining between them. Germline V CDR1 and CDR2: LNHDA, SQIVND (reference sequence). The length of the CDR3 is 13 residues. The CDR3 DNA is TGTGCCAGTCTGGGGAGGTTTAATCAGCCCCAGCATTTT. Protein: CASLGRFNQPQHF. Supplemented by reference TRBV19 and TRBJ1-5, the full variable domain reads DGGITQSPKYLFRKEGQNVTLSCEQNLNHDAMYWYRQDPGQGLRLIYYSQIVNDFQKGDIAEGYSVSREKKESFPLTVTSAQKNPTAFYLCASLGRFNQPQHFGDGTRLSIL.

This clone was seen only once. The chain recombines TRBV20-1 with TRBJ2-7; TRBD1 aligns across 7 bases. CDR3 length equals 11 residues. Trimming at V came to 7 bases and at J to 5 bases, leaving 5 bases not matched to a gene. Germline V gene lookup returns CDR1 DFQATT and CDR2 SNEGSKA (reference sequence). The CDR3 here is CSGMTGHEQYF. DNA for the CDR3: TGCAGTGGTATGACAGGGCACGAGCAGTACTTC.

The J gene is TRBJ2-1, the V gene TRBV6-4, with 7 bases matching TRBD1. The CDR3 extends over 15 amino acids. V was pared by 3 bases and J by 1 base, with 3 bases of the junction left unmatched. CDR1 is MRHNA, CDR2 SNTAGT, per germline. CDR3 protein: CASSEQGSSYNEQFF. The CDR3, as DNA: TGTGCCAGCAGTGAACAGGGGTCTTCCTACAATGAGCAGTTCTTC.

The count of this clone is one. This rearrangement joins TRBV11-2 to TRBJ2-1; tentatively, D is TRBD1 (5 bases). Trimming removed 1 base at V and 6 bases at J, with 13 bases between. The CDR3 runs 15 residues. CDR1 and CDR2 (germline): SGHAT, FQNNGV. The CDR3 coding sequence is TGTGCCAGCAGCTTAGGGGGCGCGTCGATCAATGAGCAGTTCTTC. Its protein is CASSLGGASINEQFF.

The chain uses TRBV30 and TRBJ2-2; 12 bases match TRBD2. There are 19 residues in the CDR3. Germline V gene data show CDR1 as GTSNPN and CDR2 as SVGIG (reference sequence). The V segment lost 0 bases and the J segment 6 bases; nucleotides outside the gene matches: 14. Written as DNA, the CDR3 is TGTGCCTGGAGTGTACAGAGAACTAGCGGGAGGTCAGGGGCCGGGGAGCTGTTTTTT. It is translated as CAWSVQRTSGRSGAGELFF.

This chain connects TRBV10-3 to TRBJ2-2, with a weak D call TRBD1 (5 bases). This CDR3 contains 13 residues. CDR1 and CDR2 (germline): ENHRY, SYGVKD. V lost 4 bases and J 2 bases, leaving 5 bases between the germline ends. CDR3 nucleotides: TGTGCCATCAGTGGGACAAACACCGGGGAGCTGTTTTTT. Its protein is CAISGTNTGELFF.

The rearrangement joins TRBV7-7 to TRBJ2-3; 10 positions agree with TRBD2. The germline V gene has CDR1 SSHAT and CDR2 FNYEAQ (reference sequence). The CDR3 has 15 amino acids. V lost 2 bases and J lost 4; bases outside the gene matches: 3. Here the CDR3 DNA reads TGTGCCAGCAGCTTACTAGCGGGAGACCCAGATACGCAGTATTTT. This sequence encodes CASSLLAGDPDTQYF.

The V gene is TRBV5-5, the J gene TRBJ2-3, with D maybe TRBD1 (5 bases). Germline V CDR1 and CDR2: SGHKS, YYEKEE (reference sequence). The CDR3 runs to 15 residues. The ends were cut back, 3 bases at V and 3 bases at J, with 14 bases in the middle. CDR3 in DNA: TGTGCCAGCAGCTGGGCCAGGGCGGATACAGATACGCAGTATTTT. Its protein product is CASSWARADTDTQYF.

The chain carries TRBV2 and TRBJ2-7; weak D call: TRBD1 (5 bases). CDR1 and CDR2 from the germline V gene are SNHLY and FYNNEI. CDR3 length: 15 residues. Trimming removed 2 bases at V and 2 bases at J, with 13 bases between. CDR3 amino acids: CASSEFSDSPYEQYF. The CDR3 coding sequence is TGTGCCAGCAGTGAATTTTCTGACAGTCCCTACGAGCAGTACTTC.

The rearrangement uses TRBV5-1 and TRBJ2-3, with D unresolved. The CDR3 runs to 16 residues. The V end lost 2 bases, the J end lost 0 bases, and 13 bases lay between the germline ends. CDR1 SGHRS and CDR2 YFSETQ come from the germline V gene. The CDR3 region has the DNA TGCGCCAGCAGCTTAGGCTCTCAGACAAGCACAGATACGCAGTATTTT. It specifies CASSLGSQTSTDTQYF.